The 15 T cell receptor beta chains below come from one sample, sequenced in a study of shared clonotypes between healthy human individuals (dated by TCRdb to 2019 to 2021). The protocol used for the library was the immunoSEQ multiplex PCR assay. The immuneACCESS repertoire file appears here via TCRdb, limited to in-frame rearrangements. These files lack a portion of the clones; in checked studies, under half of the deficit traces to unresolved V genes, and the cause of the others is not known. Within this sample are around 700,000 clones, with around 67% of them counted one time only. 1.7% of the sample is taken by the ten largest. The source material was memory CD4+ T cells sorted from blood. The cell subset or site label for this specimen denotes: CD45RA-negative fraction. The origin of the receptors is a woman aged 25 to 45 in good health.

The gene calls are TRBV5-6 and TRBJ2-1; 7 positions match TRBD1. Germline CDR1 and CDR2: SGHDT and YYEEEE. This CDR3 is 13 amino acids long. V was clipped by 4 bases and J by 7 bases; unmatched bases: 5. The CDR3 DNA follows: TGTGCCAGCAGCGGCGACAGGGCGAATGAGCAGTTCTTC. As protein: CASSGDRANEQFF. The full variable domain, rest sourced from reference TRBV5-6 and TRBJ2-1, is DAGVTQSPTHLIKTRGQQVTLRCSPKSGHDTVSWYQQALGQGPQFIFQYYEEEERQRGNFPDRFSGHQFPNYSSELNVNALLLGDSALYLCASSGDRANEQFFGPGTRLTVL.

This CDR3 is CASWQRVMGYGYTF. DNA for the CDR3: TGTGCCAGTTGGCAAAGGGTAATGGGCTATGGCTACACCTTC. This rearrangement joins TRBV19 to TRBJ1-2; D is unresolved. Germline V gene lookup returns CDR1 LNHDA and CDR2 SQIVND (reference sequence). The V and J ends lost 8 bases and 4 bases respectively, with 17 bases between them. The length of the CDR3 is 14 residues. The variable domain in full, with the rest retrieved from reference TRBV19 and TRBJ1-2, is DGGITQSPKYLFRKEGQNVTLSCEQNLNHDAMYWYRQDPGQGLRLIYYSQIVNDFQKGDIAEGYSVSREKKESFPLTVTSAQKNPTAFYLCASWQRVMGYGYTFGSGTRLTVV.

The chain recombines TRBV6-5 with TRBJ2-7; tentative D call: TRBD2 (6 bases). CDR1 is MNHEY, CDR2 SVGAGI, per germline. Between the trimmed V and J ends, which lost 6 bases and 0 bases, there was a span of 15 bases. The CDR3 runs 15 residues. Here the CDR3 reads CASRSPGESSYEQYF. CDR3 nucleotide sequence: TGTGCCAGCAGGTCCCCGGGGGAAAGCTCCTACGAGCAGTACTTC.

The rearrangement links TRBV4-1 to TRBJ2-1; no clear D. CDR1 is MGHRA and CDR2 is YSYEKL in the germline V gene. CDR3 size: 11 residues. Trimming left V 2 bases short and J 8 bases short, with 4 bases between. The CDR3 here is CASSQRDEQFF. CDR3 in DNA: TGCGCCAGCAGCCAAAGGGATGAGCAGTTCTTC.

Comment on this clone: Other DNA sequences from this sample encode an identical CDR3 as well. The rearrangement links TRBV28 to TRBJ2-3; D is unresolved. Trimming stripped 3 bases from V and 0 bases from J, with 4 bases between. The CDR3 is made up of 13 amino acids. CDR1 and CDR2 from the germline V gene are MDHEN and SYDVKM. CDR3 DNA sequence: TGTGCCAGCAGTTTCTCCAGCACAGATACGCAGTATTTT. Protein sequence: CASSFSSTDTQYF. The variable domain in full, completed from reference TRBV28 and TRBJ2-3, reads DVKVTQSSRYLVKRTGEKVFLECVQDMDHENMFWYRQDPGLGLRLIYFSYDVKMKEKGDIPEGYSVSREKKERFSLILESASTNQTSMYLCASSFSSTDTQYFGPGTRLTVL.

DNA for the CDR3: TGTGCCAGTAGTATTTCCCCCGGGGTCGAGACCCAGTACTTC. Amino acids: CASSISPGVETQYF. The V call is TRBV19, the J call TRBJ2-5; maybe TRBD2 (5 bases). The V gene's germline CDR1 is LNHDA and CDR2 SQIVND (reference sequence). CDR3 length equals 14 residues. The ends were cut back, 3 bases at V and 5 bases at J, with 13 bases in the middle.

This chain links TRBV6-1 with TRBJ1-5, with TRBD1 matching 8 bases. J gave up 6 bases and V 3 bases, and 10 bases lay outside the gene matches. The CDR3 loop spans 16 amino acids. CDR1 and CDR2 from the germline V gene are MNHNS and SASEGT. The CDR3, as DNA: TGTGCCAGCAGTGACGGGGGGACAGGAATTAGTCAGCCCCAGCATTTT. This codes for CASSDGGTGISQPQHF.

This chain uses TRBV7-2 with TRBJ2-2; D is undetermined. Germline V gives CDR1 SGHTA, CDR2 FQGNSA. The V gene lost 1 base and the J gene lost 5 bases, with 11 bases spanning the gap. The CDR3 contains 15 residues. The CDR3 reads CASSLGALGTGELFF. In DNA, the CDR3 is TGTGCCAGCAGCTTAGGGGCCCTAGGGACCGGGGAGCTGTTTTTT.

The CDR3, as DNA: TGTGCCAGCAGGCCCTTCCGATATACGCAGTATTTT. It yields the protein CASRPFRYTQYF. V gene TRBV7-2 combines with J gene TRBJ2-3; D gene uncertain. This CDR3 comprises 12 residues. Germline CDR1 reads SGHTA; CDR2 reads FQGNSA. Trimming left V 6 bases short and J 7 bases short, with 11 bases between.

The gene calls are TRBV9 and TRBJ1-4; a weak D match, TRBD1 (5 bases). The CDR3 is 14 residues long. V was shortened by 2 bases and J by 4 bases, with 9 bases between the two germline ends. Per the germline V gene, CDR1 is SGDLS and CDR2 is YYNGEE. Here the CDR3 DNA reads TGTGCCAGCAGCGTGGGACCGATTAATGAAAAACTGTTTTTT. Translation: CASSVGPINEKLFF. The complete variable domain, with remaining parts taken from reference TRBV9 and TRBJ1-4, reads DSGVTQTPKHLITATGQRVTLRCSPRSGDLSVYWYQQSLDQGLQFLIQYYNGEERAKGNILERFSAQQFPDLHSELNLSSLELGDSALYFCASSVGPINEKLFFGSGTQLSVL.

V gene TRBV11-2 combines with J gene TRBJ2-7, with a possible D match to TRBD2 (5 bases). Germline V gene sequence: CDR1 SGHAT, CDR2 FQNNGV. V gave up 1 base and J gave up 2 bases, with 12 bases separating them. The CDR3 sequence is 15 residues long. The CDR3 reads CASSLGTGVTYEQYF. Here the CDR3 DNA reads TGTGCCAGCAGCTTAGGGACTGGGGTGACCTACGAGCAGTACTTC.

This clone came up once. The chain has TRBV7-9 and TRBJ2-5; 9 bases map to TRBD2. Germline V gene sequence: CDR1 SEHNR, CDR2 FQNEAQ (reference sequence). Trimming took 5 bases from V and 3 from J; bases not matched to a gene: 7. CDR3 length: 15 amino acids. The CDR3 DNA sequence: TGTGCCAGCAGCCCCCCGGCGGGAGGGAAAGAGACCCAGTACTTC. Residues: CASSPPAGGKETQYF.

This clone was seen a single time. V and J are TRBV28 and TRBJ1-4, with 8 bases fitting TRBD1. This CDR3 spans 16 amino acids. The germline V gene encodes CDR1 MDHEN and CDR2 SYDVKM. Trimming removed 2 bases from V and 8 bases from J; junction bases left unmatched: 10. The CDR3 is CASSLIQGASGEKLFF. Here the CDR3 DNA reads TGTGCCAGCAGTTTAATCCAGGGGGCGAGTGGCGAAAAACTGTTTTTT.

The V gene is TRBV28, the J gene TRBJ2-1; TRBD1 aligns across 10 bases. There are 18 residues in the CDR3. J lost 7 bases, V lost 0 bases, and 12 bases had no gene match. Germline V lookup: CDR1 MDHEN, CDR2 SYDVKM. CDR3: CASSLWGKGQGLRNEQFF. The CDR3 DNA reads TGTGCCAGCAGTTTATGGGGTAAGGGACAGGGGCTCCGAAATGAGCAGTTCTTC.

This sequence joins TRBV10-2 and TRBJ2-7; 7 nucleotides line up with TRBD1. The CDR3 is 14 residues long. CDR1 and CDR2 from the germline V gene are WSHSY and SAAADI. J gave up 0 bases and V 5 bases, and 4 bases lay outside the gene matches. The CDR3 DNA sequence: TGCGCCAGCAGTCGGGGACAGAGCTCCTACGAGCAGTACTTC. This gives the protein CASSRGQSSYEQYF.